The 6 T cell receptor beta chains given below trace back to one sample, sequenced in a study of glioma-infiltrating T cells. Using RNA template, CDR3s of TCR alpha and beta were amplified with iRepertoire arm-PCR. TCRdb called the multiplex PCR reads again in MiXCR, with one record for every CDR3 protein. The top ten clones hold 42% of a sample with 15,000 to 20,000 distinct CDR3 sequences, roughly 50% of them seen once. The sample consisted of glioma tissue, nonneoplastic brain tissue, or PBMCs (not recorded which). The source of these receptors is a human donor with low-grade glioma or glioblastoma, undergoing nonglioma brain surgery, or in good health (not recorded which).

The chain links TRBV20-1 to TRBJ2-7; 8 nucleotides line up with TRBD1. Germline V CDR1 and CDR2: DFQATT, SNEGSKA (reference sequence). The CDR3 runs to 16 residues. The junction had 10 bases not matched to a gene; V was cut back by 0 bases and J by 3 bases. DNA of the CDR3: TGCAGTGCTAGAGACCCCGCCAGCGACAGGGGCTACGAGCAGTACTTC. This sequence encodes CSARDPASDRGYEQYF.

The genes are TRBV20-1 and TRBJ2-1; the match to TRBD2 covers 14 bases. The CDR3 covers 16 residues. CDR1 is DFQATT and CDR2 is SNEGSKA in the germline V gene (reference sequence). The V segment lost 0 bases and the J segment 10 bases; nucleotides outside the gene matches: 8. CDR3 amino acids: CSARDPGLAGGDEQFF. The CDR3 region has the DNA TGCAGTGCTAGAGATCCCGGACTAGCGGGAGGCGACGAGCAGTTCTTC.

This clonotype has a count of ten or more. The CDR3 region has the DNA TGTGCCAGCAGTGACCAGGGACGAACTGAAGCTTTCTTT. This translates into CASSDQGRTEAFF. The chain combines TRBV25-1 with TRBJ1-1, with TRBD1 as a possible D gene (5 bases). The CDR3 is 13 residues long. The ends were cut back, 3 bases at V and 5 bases at J, with 10 bases in the middle. Germline V gene data show CDR1 as MGHDK and CDR2 as SYGVNS.

This clonotype is labeled as medium-sized. V and J are TRBV15 and TRBJ2-3; weak D call: TRBD2 (7 bases). The CDR3 contains 18 residues. Trimming cost V 0 bases and J 1 base, with 17 bases left between them. Germline-derived CDR1 and CDR2 are LNHNV and YYDKDF (reference sequence). CDR3 sequence: CATSRDLRTGRGTDTQYF. The DNA of the CDR3 is TGTGCCACCAGCAGAGATCTCCGAACAGGGAGGGGCACAGATACGCAGTATTTT.

The V call is TRBV20-1, the J call TRBJ2-7, with 13 bases matching TRBD2. The germline V gene has CDR1 DFQATT and CDR2 SNEGSKA (reference sequence). The junction had 9 bases not matched to a gene; V was cut back by 6 bases and J by 7 bases. The CDR3 runs to 14 residues. The CDR3 sequence is CSAVTSGRAREQYF. For the CDR3, the DNA is TGCAGTGCCGTAACTAGCGGGAGGGCCCGAGAGCAGTACTTC.

This clonotype was detected a few times. The chain links TRBV20-1 to TRBJ1-1; D might be TRBD1 (6 bases). V was trimmed by 4 bases and J by 1 base, leaving 13 bases between them. CDR1 is DFQATT, CDR2 SNEGSKA, per germline (reference sequence). The CDR3 has 14 residues. CDR3: CSANHRQENTEAFF. The CDR3 nucleotides read TGCAGTGCTAACCATAGACAGGAGAACACTGAAGCTTTCTTT.